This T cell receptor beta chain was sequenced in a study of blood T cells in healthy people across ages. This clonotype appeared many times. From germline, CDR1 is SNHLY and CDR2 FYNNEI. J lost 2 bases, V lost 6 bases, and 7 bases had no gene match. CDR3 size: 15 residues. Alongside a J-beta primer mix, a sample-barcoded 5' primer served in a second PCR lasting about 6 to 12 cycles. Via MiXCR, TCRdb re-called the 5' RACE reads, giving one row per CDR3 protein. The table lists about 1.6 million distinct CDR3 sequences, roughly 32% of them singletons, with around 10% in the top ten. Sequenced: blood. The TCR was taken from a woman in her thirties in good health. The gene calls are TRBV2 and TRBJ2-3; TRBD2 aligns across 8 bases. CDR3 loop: CASRNSGADTDTQYF. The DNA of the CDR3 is TGTGCCAGCAGGAATAGCGGGGCGGACACAGATACGCAGTATTTT.